This T cell receptor (beta chain) was retrieved from a study of Tregs in tolerant kidney transplant recipients. Overall study context: The nonmyeloablative bone marrow transplants came from related graft donors, with transient mixed chimerism. Study observations and caveats: Tregs expanded with activated donor B cells seemed most donor-specific. No direct test of biological reproducibility was done here.

This CDR3 is 17 amino acids long. Germline V CDR1 and CDR2: ENHRY, SYGVKD. V was trimmed by 3 bases and J by 4 bases, leaving 18 bases between them. Thawed PBMCs were FACS-sorted into unstimulated CD4+CD25+CD127- regulatory T cells, CD4+CD25- non-regulatory cells, CD4 and CD8 cells. Turning to this clone: Its target is unknown.

Generated by immunoSEQ multiplex PCR, the TCRdb table keeps only in-frame clones and is missing some. Here the sample spans about 83,000 clones, 95% to 98% being singletons. The source of this sequence is a human donor who received a combined kidney and bone marrow transplant. The sample in question was CD4+ T cells from blood, obtained before the transplant. The chain links TRBV10-3 to TRBJ2-2, with D perhaps matching TRBD1 (6 bases). The CDR3 nucleotides are TGTGCCATCAGTGAAGGGCCACCACAGGGAATCACCGGGGAGCTGTTTTTT. Amino acids: CAISEGPPQGITGELFF.